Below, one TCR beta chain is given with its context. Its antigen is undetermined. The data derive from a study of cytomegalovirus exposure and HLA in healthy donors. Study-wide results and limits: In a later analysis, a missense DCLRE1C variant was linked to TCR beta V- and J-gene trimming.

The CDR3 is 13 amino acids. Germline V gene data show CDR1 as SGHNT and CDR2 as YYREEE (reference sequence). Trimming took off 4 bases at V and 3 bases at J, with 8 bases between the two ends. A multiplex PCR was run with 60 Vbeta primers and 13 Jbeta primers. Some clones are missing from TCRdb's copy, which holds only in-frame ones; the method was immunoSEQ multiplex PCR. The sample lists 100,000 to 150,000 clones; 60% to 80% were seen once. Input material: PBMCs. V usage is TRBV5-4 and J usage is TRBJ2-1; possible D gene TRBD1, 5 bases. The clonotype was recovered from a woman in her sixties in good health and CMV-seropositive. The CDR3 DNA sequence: TGTGCCAGCAGCGCTGACAGCTACAATGAGCAGTTCTTC. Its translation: CASSADSYNEQFF.